These 18 T cell receptor beta chains were sequenced from one sample in a study of T cells in women clearing cervical HPV infection. Repertoires were generated with immunoSEQ multiplex PCR, while TCRdb's copy carries only in-frame clones and drops some. The sample has around 39,000 clones. What was sequenced was blood buffy coat. All receptors come from a woman aged 18-69 years with a cervical HPV16 infection that either progressed to CIN3+ or cleared (not recorded which).

As for this clone: The read stops 3 residues short of the end of the CDR3; the missing end is completed from the germline J gene. The rearrangement links TRBV30 to TRBJ2-7; 8 bases map to TRBD1. The CDR3 spans 12 residues. Germline CDR1 is GTSNPN and CDR2 is SVGIG (reference sequence). The V and J ends lost 6 bases and 3 bases, in that order; junction bases with no gene match: 4. The CDR3 sequence is CACRTGFYEQYF. Incomplete CDR3 DNA: TGTGCCTGCAGGACAGGGTTCTACGAG.

For this clone: The read halts 3 residues ahead of the CDR3 end, with the missing end drawn from the germline J gene. The same CDR3 is also encoded by other DNA sequences in this sample. The gene calls are TRBV7-6 and TRBJ1-3, with D possibly TRBD1 on 6 matching bases. V lost 7 bases to trimming and J lost 5 bases, with 24 bases between them. The length of the CDR3 is 17 residues. Germline CDR1 reads SGHVS; CDR2 reads FNYEAQ. The covered CDR3 bases are TGTGCCAGCACCCGACCTCCCGCGGGGGACATAAGAAACACC. It specifies CASTRPPAGDIRNT. The entire CDR3 protein reads CASTRPPAGDIRNTIYF.

A word on this clone: The junction differs from germline at one of its ends, possibly a read error. The CDR3 bases that were read are TGTTCCAGCAGCTTAGCGACATACGAG. This sequence encodes CSSSLATYE. The full CDR3 protein is CSSSLATYEQYF. The V gene is TRBV7-9, the J gene TRBJ2-7, with a weak D call TRBD2 (5 bases). The missing CDR3 end, 3 residues past where the read stops, is filled in from the germline J gene. The CDR3 has 12 residues. The germline V gene has CDR1 SEHNR and CDR2 FQNEAQ (reference sequence). The variable domain in full, completed from reference TRBV7-9 and TRBJ2-7, reads DTGVSQNPRHKITKRGQNVTFRCDPISEHNRLYWYRQTLGQGPEFLTYFQNEAQLEKSRLLSDRFSAERPKGSFSTLEIQRTEQGDSAMYLCSSSLATYEQYFGPGTRLTVT.

On this clone itself: The read terminates 3 residues before the CDR3 end, so the remaining end is supplied by the germline J gene. V is TRBV14 and J is TRBJ2-5, with D possibly TRBD2 on 6 matching bases. Trimming took 0 bases from V and 2 from J, leaving 22 bases between them. Germline assignment: CDR1 SGHDN and CDR2 FVKESK. The CDR3 spans 19 residues. The CDR3 protein is CASSQDGPSSAHSQETQYF. The covered CDR3 bases are TGTGCCAGCAGCCAAGATGGCCCCTCTAGCGCCCATTCTCAAGAGACC.

Concerning this clone: The read terminates 3 residues before the CDR3 end, so the remaining end is supplied by the germline J gene. The chain employs TRBV6-1 and TRBJ2-3; 7 bases map to TRBD2. The CDR3 runs 13 residues. Germline V gene sequence: CDR1 MNHNS, CDR2 SASEGT. The covered CDR3 bases are TGTGCCAGCAGTGAAAGATTGCGGGAGACG. Translated: CASSERLRET. The full CDR3 protein reads CASSERLRETQYF.

A word on this clone: The sequence runs out 3 residues before the end of the CDR3; the remainder is reconstructed from the germline J gene. This chain links TRBV4-2 with TRBJ2-3; TRBD1 aligns across 10 bases. Germline-derived CDR1 and CDR2 are LGHNA and YNFKEQ. Trimming at V came to 8 bases and at J to 2 bases, leaving 13 bases not matched to a gene. This CDR3 has 17 amino acids. Here the CDR3 reads CASGPGQGTLPTDTQYF. The CDR3 bases that were read are TGTGCCAGCGGCCCGGGACAGGGGACATTACCCACAGATACG.

Notes on this clone: The sequence runs out 3 residues before the end of the CDR3; the remainder is reconstructed from the germline J gene. The chain uses TRBV14 and TRBJ2-7; 8 nucleotides align to TRBD1. Germline loops: CDR1 SGHDN, CDR2 FVKESK. CDR3 size: 15 residues. Unmatched junction bases numbered 4, after V lost 3 bases and J lost 0 bases. The CDR3 here is CASSHGTGSSYEQYF. The part of the CDR3 DNA that was read is TGTGCCAGCAGCCATGGGACAGGCAGCTCCTACGAG.

With regard to this clone: With the read ending 3 residues before the CDR3 end, the germline J gene is used to fill in that end. This chain connects TRBV19 to TRBJ1-5; perhaps TRBD1 as D (5 bases). CDR1 LNHDA and CDR2 SQIVND come from the germline V gene (reference sequence). V was shortened by 2 bases and J by 4 bases, with 12 bases between the two germline ends. The CDR3 extends over 15 amino acids. The CDR3 sequence: CASSIRQDKNQPQHF. CDR3 bases read: TGTGCCAGTAGTATACGGCAGGACAAGAATCAGCCC.

Remarks on this clone: The CDR3 end lies 3 residues beyond the end of the read and is filled in from the germline J gene. J is TRBJ2-1 and V is TRBV5-4; TRBD2 matches at 10 bases. Germline V gives CDR1 SGHNT, CDR2 YYREEE (reference sequence). The CDR3 is made up of 15 amino acids. J was trimmed by 5 bases and V by 1 base; bases with no gene match: 3. The sequenced part of the CDR3 DNA is TGTGCCAGCAGCTTGCTAGCGGGAGTAAACAATGAG. It yields the protein CASSLLAGVNNE. The CDR3 reads in full as CASSLLAGVNNEQFF.

Comment on this clone: The sequenced fragment ends 3 residues before the CDR3 boundary, so the rest is inferred from the germline J gene. J is TRBJ2-3 and V is TRBV5-1; no firm D call. In germline, CDR1 is SGHRS, CDR2 YFSETQ. The germline V and J ends were trimmed by 4 bases and 3 bases, with 6 bases remaining between them. This CDR3 has 12 residues. CDR3 amino acids: CASSPVTDTQYF. Partial CDR3 DNA: TGCGCCAGCAGCCCGGTAACAGATACG.

As to this clone: The CDR3 end falls 3 residues outside the read, so it is completed with the germline J gene. The chain recombines TRBV2 with TRBJ1-2; 7 nucleotides align to TRBD1. CDR3 size: 16 residues. J was trimmed by 0 bases and V by 8 bases; bases with no gene match: 12. Germline V gives CDR1 SNHLY, CDR2 FYNNEI. The part of the CDR3 DNA that was read is TGTGCCAGCTTCCTACAGGGACAGACGTCTAACTATGGC. Translated: CASFLQGQTSNYG. Given in full, the CDR3 is CASFLQGQTSNYGYTF. Combining the CDR3 with reference TRBV2 and TRBJ1-2 gives the whole variable domain EPEVTQTPSHQVTQMGQEVILRCVPISNHLYFYWYRQILGQKVEFLVSFYNNEISEKSEIFDDQFSVERPDGSNFTLKIRSTKLEDSAMYFCASFLQGQTSNYGYTFGSGTRLTVV.

About this clone: The read terminates 3 residues ahead of where the CDR3 ends, so the germline J gene completes it. J is TRBJ2-7 and V is TRBV6-1, with TRBD1 matching over 7 bases. The germline V gene encodes CDR1 MNHNS and CDR2 SASEGT. V shed 3 bases, J shed 2 bases, and the junction held 7 bases outside the gene matches. The CDR3 consists of 15 residues. CDR3 DNA, as far as it was read: TGTGCCAGCAGTGATTCGACAGGGTGGCCCTACGAG. The encoded protein is CASSDSTGWPYE. The whole CDR3 is CASSDSTGWPYEQYF.

As to this clone: The observed sequence ends 3 residues before the CDR3 terminus, with the missing tail filled in from the germline J gene. This rearrangement joins TRBV23-1 to TRBJ2-7; D may be TRBD2 (6 bases). TRBV23-1 is an open reading frame whose function is uncertain. This CDR3 comprises 14 residues. The ends were cut back, 7 bases at V and 4 bases at J, with 17 bases in the middle. The CDR3 DNA, read in part, is TGCGCCAGCAACCACGCGGGGTCCCCGTACGAG. Protein: CASNHAGSPYE. The full-length CDR3 reads as CASNHAGSPYEQYF.

This clone is identified as medium-sized from frequency. The read stops 3 residues short of the end of the CDR3; the missing end is completed from the germline J gene. This chain joins TRBV19 and TRBJ2-7; the D gene is possibly TRBD1 (5 bases). The germline CDR1 and CDR2 sequences are LNHDA and SQIVND (reference sequence). CDR3 length equals 15 residues. V lost 3 bases and J lost 0, with 12 bases in between. CDR3 loop: CASSIDSLSSYEQYF. The sequenced part of the CDR3 DNA is TGTGCCAGTAGTATCGACAGCCTTAGCTCCTACGAG.

CDR3 in amino acids: CATSDLTGVGELFF. CDR3 bases read: TGTGCCACCAGTGATTTGACAGGGGTCGGGGAG. The chain combines TRBV24-1 with TRBJ2-2, with 7 positions matching TRBD1. The read ends 3 residues shy of where the CDR3 ends; the end is completed using the germline J gene. CDR1 is KGHDR, CDR2 SFDVKD, per germline. CDR3 length equals 14 residues. J was trimmed by 7 bases and V by 0 bases; bases with no gene match: 1.

A note on this clone: The CDR3 end falls 3 residues outside the read, so it is completed with the germline J gene. The chain carries TRBV11-3 and TRBJ2-2; D not certain. Trimming shortened V by 2 bases and J by 0 bases, and 4 bases separated the two germline ends. Germline V gene sequence: CDR1 SGHNT, CDR2 YENEEA. The CDR3 loop spans 14 amino acids. Partial CDR3 DNA: TGTGCCAGCAGCTTAATATCGAACACCGGGGAG. This translates into CASSLISNTGE. In full, the CDR3 is CASSLISNTGELFF.

Notes on this clone: The sequence runs out 3 residues before the end of the CDR3; the remainder is reconstructed from the germline J gene. This chain joins TRBV2 and TRBJ1-4, with TRBD1 matching 7 bases. This CDR3 spans 13 amino acids. Per germline, CDR1 SNHLY and CDR2 FYNNEI. The CDR3 sequence is CASSPTGPSPLFF. The CDR3 bases that were read are TGTGCCAGCAGTCCGACAGGGCCTTCACCA.

Turning to this clone: With the read ending 3 residues before the CDR3 end, the germline J gene is used to fill in that end. This rearrangement joins TRBV10-2 to TRBJ2-5, with 7 bases aligning to TRBD1. Germline CDR1 is WSHSY and CDR2 is SAAADI. The V gene end was trimmed by 6 bases and the J gene end by 2 bases; junction bases not matched to a gene: 3. This CDR3 has 13 amino acids. The CDR3 sequence is CASRKGQQETQYF. The sequenced CDR3 bases are TGCGCCAGCAGAAAGGGACAGCAAGAGACC.